This T cell receptor (beta chain) is drawn from a study of T cell responses to AZD1222 COVID-19 vaccine. General study points: Spike-spanning, vaccine-associated CD4 TCRs were dominant at 160-218 and 743-854.

Assay used: immunoSEQ multiplex PCR; TCRdb lists only in-frame clones, some missing. This table holds around 25,000 clones, 87% found once. From germline, CDR1 is SGHAT and CDR2 FQNNGV. V gave up 4 bases and J gave up 0 bases, with 6 bases separating them. CDR3 size: 13 residues. As for this clone: The antigen is unknown.

The source material was peripheral blood, sampled 28 days after the second AZD1222 dose. This clonotype was obtained from an adult who received the AZD1222 COVID-19 vaccine. This chain joins TRBV11-2 and TRBJ2-5; D is undetermined. CDR3 sequence: CASSYGHQETQYF. CDR3 coding DNA: TGTGCCAGCAGCTACGGACACCAAGAGACCCAGTACTTC. The full variable domain, with the rest looked up from reference TRBV11-2 and TRBJ2-5, is EAGVAQSPRYKIIEKRQSVAFWCNPISGHATLYWYQQILGQGPKLLIQFQNNGVVDDSQLPKDRFSAERLKGVDSTLKIQPAKLEDSAVYLCASSYGHQETQYFGPGTRLLVL.